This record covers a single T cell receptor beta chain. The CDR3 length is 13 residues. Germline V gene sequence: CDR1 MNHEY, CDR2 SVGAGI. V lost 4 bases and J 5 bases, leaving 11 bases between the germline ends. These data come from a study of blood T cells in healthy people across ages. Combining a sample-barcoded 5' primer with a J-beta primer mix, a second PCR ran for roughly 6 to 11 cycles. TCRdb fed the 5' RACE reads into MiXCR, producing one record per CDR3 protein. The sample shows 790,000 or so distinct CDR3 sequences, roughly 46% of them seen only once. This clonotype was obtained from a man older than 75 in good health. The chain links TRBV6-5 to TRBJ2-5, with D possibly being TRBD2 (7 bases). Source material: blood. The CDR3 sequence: CASSFGGLETQYF. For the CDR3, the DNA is TGTGCCAGCAGTTTCGGGGGGCTGGAGACCCAGTACTTC.